This T cell receptor beta chain was profiled in a study of OX40 agonist ivuxolimab in advanced cancers. The CDR3 totals 12 residues. The V gene lost 0 bases and the J gene lost 7 bases, with 5 bases spanning the gap. CDR1 and CDR2 (germline): SGHRS, YFSETQ. Repertoires were generated with immunoSEQ multiplex PCR, while TCRdb's copy carries only in-frame clones and drops some. The profile covers approximately 18,000 clones, with about 77% appearing a single time and over 25% taken by the ten largest. About this clone itself: Its specificity is not known.

Study-wide points: Some patients without response likewise showed low normalized clonal expansion. It was not determined which antigens were specifically recognized by the peripheral T cells that had undergone clonal expansion.

The V call is TRBV5-1, the J call TRBJ2-4; D possibly uses TRBD1 or TRBD2 (5 bases each). This material consisted of CD4+ or CD8+ T cells sorted from blood, taken in a trial of the OX40 agonist ivuxolimab. This clonotype was obtained from an adult with an advanced solid tumor such as melanoma, head and neck, liver or kidney cancer. The CDR3 loop is CASSLGGNIQYF. The CDR3 DNA follows: TGCGCCAGCAGCTTGGGGGGGAACATTCAGTACTTC.